This T cell receptor (beta chain) derives from a study of blood T cell repertoires in COVID-19. The age range of participants was 18 to 89 years, with residence in about 25 US areas. Grouping used clinical history reported by participants in a survey and questionnaire. Cohort 3 recovered donors had two negative PCRs, clearance, or symptom resolution. Only in-frame clones appear in the TCRdb table, and some are missing; sequencing was by immunoSEQ multiplex PCR. The sample has about 230,000 clones, nearly 90% seen once. V lost 2 bases, J lost 1 base, and 11 bases lay in between. The CDR3 runs to 15 residues. CDR1 and CDR2 (germline): MDHEN, SYDVKM.

The sample comprised PBMCs or T cells enriched from blood (not recorded which). The V gene is TRBV28, the J gene TRBJ2-5, with no clear D. The source of this sequence is a man aged 30 to 45 who had recovered from COVID-19. CDR3 protein: CASSLNTVTQETQYF. The DNA for the CDR3 is TGTGCCAGCAGTTTAAACACAGTGACCCAAGAGACCCAGTACTTC.